This T cell receptor beta chain was captured by sequencing in a study of blood T cells in healthy people across ages. The CDR3 is made up of 16 amino acids. The V and J ends lost 0 bases and 8 bases respectively, with 18 bases between them. Per the germline V gene, CDR1 is MNHEY and CDR2 is SVGAGI. For the second PCR, which ran for roughly 6 to 12 cycles, a sample-barcoded 5' primer and a J-beta primer mix were used. TCRdb re-derived calls from the 5' RACE reads in MiXCR, one entry per CDR3 protein. Of 700,000 or so distinct CDR3 sequences listed, 20% to 25% are singletons. The V call is TRBV6-5, the J call TRBJ2-3; TRBD2 is a possible D gene (5 bases). The receptor's source is a man in his 70s in good health. The specimen sequenced was blood. The CDR3 spells CASSYSPLARPGTQYF. The CDR3 region has the DNA TGTGCCAGCAGTTACTCGCCCCTAGCCCGGCCCGGTACGCAGTATTTT.